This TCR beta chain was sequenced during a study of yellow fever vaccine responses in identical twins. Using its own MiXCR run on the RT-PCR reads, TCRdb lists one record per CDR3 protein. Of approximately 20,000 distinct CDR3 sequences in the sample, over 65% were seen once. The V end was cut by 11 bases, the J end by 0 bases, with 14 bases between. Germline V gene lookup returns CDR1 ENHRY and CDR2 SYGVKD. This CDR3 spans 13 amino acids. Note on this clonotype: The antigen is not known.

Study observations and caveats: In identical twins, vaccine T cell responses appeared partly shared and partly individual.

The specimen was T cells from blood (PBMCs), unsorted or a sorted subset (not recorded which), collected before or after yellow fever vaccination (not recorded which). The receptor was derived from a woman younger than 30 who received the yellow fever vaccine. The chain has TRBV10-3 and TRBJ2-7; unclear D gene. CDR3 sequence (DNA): TGTGCCGTCGGCGAAGGATACTCCTACGAGCAGTACGTC. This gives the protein CAVGEGYSYEQYV.